The clone carrying this T cell receptor beta chain was picked up many times. The data are from a study of early T cells in non-severe SARS-CoV-2 infection. The J segment lost 8 bases and the V segment lost 5 bases, leaving 17 bases of the junction unmatched. This CDR3 spans 18 amino acids. Germline V gene lookup returns CDR1 SEHNR and CDR2 FQNEAQ (reference sequence). Unique molecular identifiers tagged individual cDNA molecules. TCRdb independently ran MiXCR on the 5' RACE reads; one entry per CDR3 protein. The repertoire holds approximately 88,000 distinct CDR3 sequences, with around 15% as singletons.

The chain carries TRBV7-9 and TRBJ2-1; TRBD2 matches at 11 bases. Material for sequencing was whole blood. This receptor was taken from an adult who was a healthcare worker with PCR-confirmed SARS-CoV-2 infection or an uninfected control (not recorded which). CDR3 loop: CASSGLGPSGGLVDEQFF. The CDR3 DNA reads as TGTGCCAGCAGCGGACTGGGCCCTAGCGGGGGGCTAGTCGATGAGCAGTTCTTC. The variable domain in full, with the rest retrieved from reference TRBV7-9 and TRBJ2-1, is DTGVSQNPRHKITKRGQNVTFRCDPISEHNRLYWYRQTLGQGPEFLTYFQNEAQLEKSRLLSDRFSAERPKGSFSTLEIQRTEQGDSAMYLCASSGLGPSGGLVDEQFFGPGTRLTVL.